By frequency in the sample, the clone carrying this T cell receptor beta chain is medium-sized (0.01 to 0.1%). What it binds is unknown. Profiling relied on immunoSEQ multiplex PCR, and the TCRdb table lists in-frame clones only, not all of them. This sample carries some 7,800 clones, 36% of them seen once, and the ten largest clones take about 5.9%. Researchers cocultured the mixed lymphocyte reaction cells at 37°C for 5 to 7 days. Germline values: CDR1 SGHAT, CDR2 FQNNGV. The CDR3 consists of 15 residues. V lost 0 bases to trimming and J lost 2 bases; unmatched junction nucleotides: 1. These data originate in a study of siplizumab effects on memory and regulatory T cells. Overall study findings and caveats: Apparently key alloresponse contributors, naive T cells also seemed more diverse than memory cells.

The TCR originated in a human donor in good health; the cells came from an allogeneic mixed lymphocyte reaction. The sample taken for sequencing was CFSE-low (dividing) CD8+ T cells sorted from an allogeneic mixed lymphocyte reaction. The J gene is TRBJ2-7, the V gene TRBV11-2, with 10 bases that match TRBD2. The CDR3, as DNA: TGTGCCAGCAGCTTAGAAGCGGGAGGGCCCTACGAGCAGTACTTC. Protein: CASSLEAGGPYEQYF.